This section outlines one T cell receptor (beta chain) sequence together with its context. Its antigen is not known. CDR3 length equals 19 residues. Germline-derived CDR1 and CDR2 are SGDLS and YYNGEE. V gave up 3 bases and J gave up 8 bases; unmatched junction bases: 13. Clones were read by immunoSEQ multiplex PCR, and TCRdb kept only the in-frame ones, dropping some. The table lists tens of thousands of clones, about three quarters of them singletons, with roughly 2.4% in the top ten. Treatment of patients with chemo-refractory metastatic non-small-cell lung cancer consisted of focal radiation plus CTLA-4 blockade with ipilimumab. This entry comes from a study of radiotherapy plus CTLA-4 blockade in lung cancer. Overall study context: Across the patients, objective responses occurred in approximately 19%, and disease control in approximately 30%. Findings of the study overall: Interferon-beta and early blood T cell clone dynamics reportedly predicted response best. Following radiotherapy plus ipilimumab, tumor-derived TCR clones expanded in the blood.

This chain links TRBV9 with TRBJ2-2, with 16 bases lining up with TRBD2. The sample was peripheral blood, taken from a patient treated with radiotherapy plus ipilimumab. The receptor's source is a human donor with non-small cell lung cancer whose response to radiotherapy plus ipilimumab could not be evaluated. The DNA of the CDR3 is TGTGCCAGCAGCGCCGGGACTAGCGGGGGGGCCGTCATTATGGGGGAGCTGTTTTTT. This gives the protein CASSAGTSGGAVIMGELFF.